This T cell receptor beta chain appears in the sequencing data of a study of a mutant IDH1 vaccine in newly diagnosed glioma. Study-wide background: Averaging approximately 40 years of age, treated patients were about 62% male and approximately 40% female.

Between the trimmed V and J ends, which lost 4 bases and 2 bases, there was a span of 8 bases. This CDR3 comprises 13 residues. The germline V gene has CDR1 SGHTA and CDR2 FQGTGA. Profiling relied on immunoSEQ multiplex PCR, and the TCRdb table lists in-frame clones only, not all of them. Of about 36,000 clones in the sample, roughly 80% were seen once. Time point given: week 11, during vaccination. Each dose of the vaccine consisted of 300 ug of mutant IDH1 20-mer peptide, with topical imiquimod. Comment on this clone: Antigen unknown.

Sequenced here: peripheral blood mononuclear cells (PBMCs), sampled from a glioma patient whose treatment included an IDH1 peptide vaccine. This chain joins TRBV7-3 and TRBJ2-5; D not certain. This clonotype was sampled from a woman aged 25 to 39 with glioma. Some clones in this sample may be carry-over from other donors' samples. The CDR3 region is CASSSLRQETQYF. In nucleotides, the CDR3 is TGTGCCAGCAGCTCCCTGCGGCAAGAGACCCAGTACTTC.